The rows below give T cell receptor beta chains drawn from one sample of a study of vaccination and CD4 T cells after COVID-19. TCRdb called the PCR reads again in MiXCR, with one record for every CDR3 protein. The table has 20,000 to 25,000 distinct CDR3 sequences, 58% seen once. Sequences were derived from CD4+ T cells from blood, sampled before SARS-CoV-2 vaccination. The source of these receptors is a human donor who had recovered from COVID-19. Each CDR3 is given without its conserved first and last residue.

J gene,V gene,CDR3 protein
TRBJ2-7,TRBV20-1,SAREGLAGSEQY
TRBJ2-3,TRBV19,ASSIADGSTDTQY
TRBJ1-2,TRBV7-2,ASSLAQGGGYT
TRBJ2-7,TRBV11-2,ASSLDHNSYEQY
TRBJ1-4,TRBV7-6,ASSLGNEKLF
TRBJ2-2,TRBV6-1,ASSGPTGELF
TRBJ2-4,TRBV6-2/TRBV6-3,ASTGRSKNIQY
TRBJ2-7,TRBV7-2,ASSDTSGSRYEQY
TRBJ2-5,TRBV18,ASSPSPTGSQETQY
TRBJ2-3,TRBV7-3,ASSFSRSSTDTQY
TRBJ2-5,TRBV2,ASGYSETQY
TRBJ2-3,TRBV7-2,ASSLYGTSGRADTQY
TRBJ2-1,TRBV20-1,SANRQVQFNEQF
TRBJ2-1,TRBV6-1,ASSEALTSGAYNEQF
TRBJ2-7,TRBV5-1,ASSLDRAGRDEQY